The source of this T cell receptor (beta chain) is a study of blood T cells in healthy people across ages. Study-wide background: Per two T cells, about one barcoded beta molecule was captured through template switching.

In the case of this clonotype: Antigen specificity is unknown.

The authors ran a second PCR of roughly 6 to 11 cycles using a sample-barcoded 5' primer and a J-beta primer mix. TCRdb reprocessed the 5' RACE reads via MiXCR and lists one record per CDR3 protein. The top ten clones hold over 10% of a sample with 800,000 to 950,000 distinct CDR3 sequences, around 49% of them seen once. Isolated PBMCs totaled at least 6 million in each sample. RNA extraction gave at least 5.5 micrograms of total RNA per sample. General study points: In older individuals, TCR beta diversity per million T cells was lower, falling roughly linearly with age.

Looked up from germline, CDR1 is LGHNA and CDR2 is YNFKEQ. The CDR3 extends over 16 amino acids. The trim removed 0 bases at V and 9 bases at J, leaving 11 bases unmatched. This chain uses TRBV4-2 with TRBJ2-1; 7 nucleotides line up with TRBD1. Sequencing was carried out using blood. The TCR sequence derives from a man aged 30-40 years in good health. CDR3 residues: CASSQDLAGGYCEQFF. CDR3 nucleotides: TGTGCCAGCAGCCAAGATTTGGCAGGGGGTTACTGTGAGCAGTTCTTC.